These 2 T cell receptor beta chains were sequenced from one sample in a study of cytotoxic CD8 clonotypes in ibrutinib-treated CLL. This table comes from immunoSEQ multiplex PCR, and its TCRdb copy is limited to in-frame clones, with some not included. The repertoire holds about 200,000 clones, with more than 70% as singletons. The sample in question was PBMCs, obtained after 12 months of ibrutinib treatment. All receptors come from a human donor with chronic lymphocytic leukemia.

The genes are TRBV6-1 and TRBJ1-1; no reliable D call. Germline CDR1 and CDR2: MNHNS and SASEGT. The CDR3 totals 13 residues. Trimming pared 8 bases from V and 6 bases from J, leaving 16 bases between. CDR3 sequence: CASENWTGPEAFF. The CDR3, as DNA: TGTGCCAGCGAAAATTGGACCGGCCCTGAAGCTTTCTTT.

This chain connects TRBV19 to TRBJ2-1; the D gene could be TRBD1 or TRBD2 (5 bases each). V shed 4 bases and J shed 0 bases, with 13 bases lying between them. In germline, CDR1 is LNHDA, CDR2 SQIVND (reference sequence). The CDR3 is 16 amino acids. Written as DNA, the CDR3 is TGTGCCAGTAGTAATGGGGGACGGAGCTCCTACAATGAGCAGTTCTTC. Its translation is CASSNGGRSSYNEQFF. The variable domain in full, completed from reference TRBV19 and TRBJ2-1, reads DGGITQSPKYLFRKEGQNVTLSCEQNLNHDAMYWYRQDPGQGLRLIYYSQIVNDFQKGDIAEGYSVSREKKESFPLTVTSAQKNPTAFYLCASSNGGRSSYNEQFFGPGTRLTVL.